This TCR beta chain came from a study of CD8 T cells in Susac syndrome. Sequencing of TCR beta was performed on blood CD8+ and CD4+ T cells. Included as multiple sclerosis controls were treatment-naive patients who had stable or active relapsing-remitting disease. Trimming removed 3 bases from V and 2 bases from J, with 9 bases in between. Germline V gene lookup returns CDR1 MGHDK and CDR2 SYGVNS. This CDR3 is built from 14 residues. Random hexamers primed reverse transcription of about 0.5 to 1 ug RNA. Multiplex PCR with immunoSEQ amplified the TCR beta CDR3 across 54 Vbeta and 13 Jbeta. TCRdb independently ran MiXCR on the immunoSEQ multiplex PCR reads; one entry per CDR3 protein. The sample includes over 350,000 distinct CDR3 sequences, more than 80% of them seen just once.

The J gene is TRBJ2-3, the V gene TRBV25-1; D ambiguous. Material for sequencing was CD8+ T cells from PBMCs. The receptor comes from a human donor with multiple sclerosis. The CDR3 sequence is CASSDWALTDTQYF. The CDR3 bases are TGTGCCAGCAGTGACTGGGCCCTCACAGATACGCAGTATTTT. Drawing the rest from reference TRBV25-1 and TRBJ2-3, the complete variable domain is EADIYQTPRYLVIGTGKKITLECSQTMGHDKMYWYQQDPGMELHLIHYSYGVNSTEKGDLSSESTVSRIRTEHFPLTLESARPSHTSQYLCASSDWALTDTQYFGPGTRLTVL.